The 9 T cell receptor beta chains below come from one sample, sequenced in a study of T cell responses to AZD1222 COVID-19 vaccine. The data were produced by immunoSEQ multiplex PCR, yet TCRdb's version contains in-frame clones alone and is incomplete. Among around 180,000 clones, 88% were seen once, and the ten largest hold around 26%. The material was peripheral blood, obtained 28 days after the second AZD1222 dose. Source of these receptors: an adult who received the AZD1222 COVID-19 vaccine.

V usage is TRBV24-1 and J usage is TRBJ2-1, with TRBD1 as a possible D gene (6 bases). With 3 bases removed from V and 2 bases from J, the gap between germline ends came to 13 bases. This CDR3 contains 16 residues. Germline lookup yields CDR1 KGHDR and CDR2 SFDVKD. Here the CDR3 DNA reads TGTGCCACCAGTGATCCCGACGGACAGACCTACAATGAGCAGTTCTTC. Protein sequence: CATSDPDGQTYNEQFF.

The CDR3 spells CASSRQAENSPLHF. The CDR3, as DNA: TGCGCCAGCAGTAGACAGGCGGAAAATTCACCCCTCCACTTT. This chain uses TRBV5-1 with TRBJ1-6, with D perhaps matching TRBD1 (6 bases). Trimming took off 5 bases at V and 7 bases at J, with 13 bases between the two ends. The CDR3 totals 14 residues. Germline V gives CDR1 SGHRS, CDR2 YFSETQ. Together with reference TRBV5-1 and TRBJ1-6, the CDR3 gives the full variable domain: KAGVTQTPRYLIKTRGQQVTLSCSPISGHRSVSWYQQTPGQGLQFLFEYFSETQRNKGNFPGRFSGRQFSNSRSEMNVSTLELGDSALYLCASSRQAENSPLHFGNGTRLTVT.

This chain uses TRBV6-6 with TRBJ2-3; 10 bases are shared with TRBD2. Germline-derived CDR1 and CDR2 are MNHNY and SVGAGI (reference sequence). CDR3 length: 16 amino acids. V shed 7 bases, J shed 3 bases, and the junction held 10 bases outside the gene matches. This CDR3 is CASIPGTSDRTDTQYF. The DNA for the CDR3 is TGTGCCAGCATACCCGGGACTAGCGATCGGACAGATACGCAGTATTTT.

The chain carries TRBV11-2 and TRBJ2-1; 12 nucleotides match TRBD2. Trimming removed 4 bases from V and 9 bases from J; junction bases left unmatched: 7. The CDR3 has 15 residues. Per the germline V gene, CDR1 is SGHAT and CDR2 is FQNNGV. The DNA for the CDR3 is TGTGCCAGCAGCTCGTCTAGCGGGAGGGGGGGTGAGCAGTTCTTC. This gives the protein CASSSSSGRGGEQFF.

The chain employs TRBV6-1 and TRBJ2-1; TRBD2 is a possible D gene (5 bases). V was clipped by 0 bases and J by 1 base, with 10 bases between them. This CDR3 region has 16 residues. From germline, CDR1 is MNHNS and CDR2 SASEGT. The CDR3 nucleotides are TGTGCCAGCAGTGAAGCGAGAAGACTATCCTACAATGAGCAGTTCTTC. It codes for CASSEARRLSYNEQFF.

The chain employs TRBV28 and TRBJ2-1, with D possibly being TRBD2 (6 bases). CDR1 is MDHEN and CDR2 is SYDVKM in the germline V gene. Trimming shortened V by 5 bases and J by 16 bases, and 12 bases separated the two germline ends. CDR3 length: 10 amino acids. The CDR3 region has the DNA TGTGCCAGCAGTGGGGGGATTATATTCTTC. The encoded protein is CASSGGIIFF.

The CDR3 reads CASLGLGRGNEQFF. Here the CDR3 DNA reads TGTGCCAGTCTGGGACTAGGAAGGGGCAATGAGCAGTTCTTC. The J gene is TRBJ2-1, the V gene TRBV19; 8 positions agree with TRBD2. Per germline, CDR1 LNHDA and CDR2 SQIVND (reference sequence). V was pared by 8 bases and J by 6 bases, with 9 bases of the junction left unmatched. This CDR3 has 14 amino acids. The whole variable domain, filled in from reference TRBV19 and TRBJ2-1, reads DGGITQSPKYLFRKEGQNVTLSCEQNLNHDAMYWYRQDPGQGLRLIYYSQIVNDFQKGDIAEGYSVSREKKESFPLTVTSAQKNPTAFYLCASLGLGRGNEQFFGPGTRLTVL.

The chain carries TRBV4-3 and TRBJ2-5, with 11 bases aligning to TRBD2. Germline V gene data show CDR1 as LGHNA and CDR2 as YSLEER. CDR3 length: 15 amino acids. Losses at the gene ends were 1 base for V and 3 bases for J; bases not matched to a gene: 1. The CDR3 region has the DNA TGCGCCAGCAGCCAAGGGGGACTAGCGGAAGAGACCCAGTACTTC. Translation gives CASSQGGLAEETQYF.

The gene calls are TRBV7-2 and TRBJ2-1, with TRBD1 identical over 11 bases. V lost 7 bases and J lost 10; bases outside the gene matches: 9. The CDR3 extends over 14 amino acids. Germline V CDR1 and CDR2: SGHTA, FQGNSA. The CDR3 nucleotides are TGTGCCAGCATCCCGGACAGGGGGCGCGGGGAGCAGTTCTTC. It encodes CASIPDRGRGEQFF.